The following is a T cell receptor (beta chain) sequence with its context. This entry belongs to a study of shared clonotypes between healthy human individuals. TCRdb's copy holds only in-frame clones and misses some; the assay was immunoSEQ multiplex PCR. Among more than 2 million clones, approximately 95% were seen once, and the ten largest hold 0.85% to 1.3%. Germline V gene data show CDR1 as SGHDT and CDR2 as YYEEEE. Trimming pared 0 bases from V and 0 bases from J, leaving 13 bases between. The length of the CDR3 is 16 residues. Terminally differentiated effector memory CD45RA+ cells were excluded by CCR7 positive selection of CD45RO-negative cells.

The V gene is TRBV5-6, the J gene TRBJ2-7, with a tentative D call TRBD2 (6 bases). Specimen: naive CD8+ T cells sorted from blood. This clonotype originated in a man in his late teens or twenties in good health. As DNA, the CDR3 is TGTGCCAGCAGCTTGGGGCGGAGGGAATCCTCCTACGAGCAGTACTTC. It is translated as CASSLGRRESSYEQYF.